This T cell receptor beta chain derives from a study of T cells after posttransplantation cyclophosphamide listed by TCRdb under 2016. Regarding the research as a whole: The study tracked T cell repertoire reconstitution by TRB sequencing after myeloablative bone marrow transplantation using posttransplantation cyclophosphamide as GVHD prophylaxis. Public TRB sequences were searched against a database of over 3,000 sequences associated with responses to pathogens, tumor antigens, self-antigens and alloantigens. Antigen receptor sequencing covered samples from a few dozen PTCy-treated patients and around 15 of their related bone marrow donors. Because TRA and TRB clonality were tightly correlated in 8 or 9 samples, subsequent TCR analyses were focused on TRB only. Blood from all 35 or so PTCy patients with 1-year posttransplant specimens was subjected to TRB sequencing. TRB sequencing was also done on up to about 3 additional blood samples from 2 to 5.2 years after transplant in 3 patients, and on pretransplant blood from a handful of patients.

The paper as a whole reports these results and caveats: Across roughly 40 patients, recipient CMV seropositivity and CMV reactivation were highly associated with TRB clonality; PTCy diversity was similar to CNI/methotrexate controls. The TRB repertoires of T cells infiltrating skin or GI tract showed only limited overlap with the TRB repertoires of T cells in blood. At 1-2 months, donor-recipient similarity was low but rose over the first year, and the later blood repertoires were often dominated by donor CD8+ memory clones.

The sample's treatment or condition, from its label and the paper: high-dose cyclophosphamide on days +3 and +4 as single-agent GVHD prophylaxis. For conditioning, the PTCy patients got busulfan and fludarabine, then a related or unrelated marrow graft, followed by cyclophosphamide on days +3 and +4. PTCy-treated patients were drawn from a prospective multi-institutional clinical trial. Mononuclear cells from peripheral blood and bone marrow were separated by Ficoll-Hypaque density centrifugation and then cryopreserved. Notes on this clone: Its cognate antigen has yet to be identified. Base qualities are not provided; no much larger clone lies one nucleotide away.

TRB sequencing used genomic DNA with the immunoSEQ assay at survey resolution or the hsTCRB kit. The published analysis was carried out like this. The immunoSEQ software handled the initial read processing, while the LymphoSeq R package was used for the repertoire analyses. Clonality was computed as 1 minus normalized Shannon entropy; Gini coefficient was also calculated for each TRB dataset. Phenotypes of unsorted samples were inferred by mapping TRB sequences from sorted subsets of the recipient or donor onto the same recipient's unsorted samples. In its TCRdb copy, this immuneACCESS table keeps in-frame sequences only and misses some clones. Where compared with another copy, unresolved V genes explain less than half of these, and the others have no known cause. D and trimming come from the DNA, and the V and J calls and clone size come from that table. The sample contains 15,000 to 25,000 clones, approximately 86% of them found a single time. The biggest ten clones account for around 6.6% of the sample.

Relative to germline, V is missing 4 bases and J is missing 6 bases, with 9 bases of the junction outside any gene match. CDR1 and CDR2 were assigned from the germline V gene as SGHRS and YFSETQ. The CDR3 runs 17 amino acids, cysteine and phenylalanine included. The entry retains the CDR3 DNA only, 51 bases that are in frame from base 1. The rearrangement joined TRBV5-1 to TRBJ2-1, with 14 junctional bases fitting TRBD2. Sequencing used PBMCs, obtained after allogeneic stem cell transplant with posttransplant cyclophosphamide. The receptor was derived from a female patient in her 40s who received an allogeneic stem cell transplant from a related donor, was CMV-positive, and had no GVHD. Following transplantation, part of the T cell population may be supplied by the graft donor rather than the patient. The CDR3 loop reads CASSTGTSGRGVNEQFF. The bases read TGCGCCAGCAGCACCGGGACTAGCGGGAGAGGGGTCAATGAGCAGTTCTTC.